This passage covers 11 T cell receptor beta chains from one sample sequenced in a study of T cells in Graves' hyperthyroidism and ophthalmopathy. There were TCR beta CDR3 regions amplified from RNA transcripts. RT-PCR in the first round (using the HTBI primer set) targeted the TCR CDR3. TCRdb passed the multiplex PCR reads through MiXCR, listing each CDR3 protein once. The sample holds roughly 550,000 distinct CDR3 sequences, 15% to 20% seen once. Specimen: blood. These receptors were taken from a woman in her thirties with Graves' ophthalmopathy.

V is TRBV20-1 and J is TRBJ2-7; 14 nucleotides line up with TRBD2. The trim removed 3 bases at V and 9 bases at J, leaving 4 bases unmatched. The CDR3 is 13 amino acids. Germline CDR1 is DFQATT and CDR2 is SNEGSKA (reference sequence). CDR3 DNA sequence: TGCAGTGCTAGGAGACTAGCGGGAGGGGGGCAGTACTTC. Protein sequence: CSARRLAGGGQYF.

This clonotype was detected many times. J is TRBJ2-7 and V is TRBV3-1, with 11 bases lining up with TRBD1. The CDR3 is 15 residues long. Germline values: CDR1 LGHDT, CDR2 YNNKEL (reference sequence). V dropped 3 bases and J dropped 2; count of bases not matched to a gene: 3. The CDR3 DNA follows: TGTGCCAGCAGCCACGGGACAGGGGGGGCCTACGAGCAGTACTTC. As protein: CASSHGTGGAYEQYF.

The chain is built from TRBV27 and TRBJ2-7; D is perhaps TRBD2 (7 bases). Trimming removed 6 bases at V and 2 bases at J, with 20 bases between. This CDR3 is built from 16 residues. The germline V gene encodes CDR1 MNHEY and CDR2 SMNVEV (reference sequence). CDR3 in DNA: TGTGCCAGCAGCATGATCCTGCGGGGGCTGACCTACGAGCAGTACTTC. Amino acids: CASSMILRGLTYEQYF.

In its sample, this clonotype was seen a few times. A clone one base away is much larger, so this may be a read error. The genes are TRBV28 and TRBJ2-1; D may be TRBD2 (6 bases). CDR1 and CDR2 (germline): MDHEN, SYDVKM. Between the trimmed V and J ends, which lost 11 bases and 7 bases, there was a span of 21 bases. The CDR3 runs to 14 residues. The CDR3 loop reads CAGGAPQPENEQFF. CDR3 coding DNA: TGTGCCGGCGGGGCCCCTCAGCCGGAGAATGAGCAGTTCTTC.

This clonotype occurred a few times. V usage is TRBV9 and J usage is TRBJ2-7; 9 nucleotides align to TRBD2. Looked up from germline, CDR1 is SGDLS and CDR2 is YYNGEE. The CDR3 has 16 residues. The V segment lost 0 bases and the J segment 0 bases; nucleotides outside the gene matches: 4. CDR3 DNA: TGTGCCAGCAGCGTAGGGGATAGCGGGAGCTCCTACGAGCAGTACTTC. This codes for CASSVGDSGSSYEQYF.

This clonotype was counted ten times or more. CDR3 sequence reads: CASSRRFGTEYSDTQYF. For the CDR3, the DNA is TGTGCCAGCAGTCGCCGTTTCGGGACGGAGTATTCAGATACGCAGTATTTT. The rearrangement uses TRBV12-3 or TRBV12-4 and TRBJ2-3; possibly TRBD1 or TRBD2 for D (5 bases each). This CDR3 is built from 17 residues. V was pared by 5 bases and J by 4 bases, with 22 bases between.

About this clonotype itself: Being one base from a much bigger clone, this may be a read error. V gene TRBV7-2 combines with J gene TRBJ1-5, with unresolved D. Trimming left V 1 base short and J 2 bases short, with 9 bases between. The germline V gene has CDR1 SGHTA and CDR2 FQGNSA. This CDR3 has 15 residues. CDR3: CASSLGDSGNQPQHF. CDR3 DNA: TGTGCCAGCAGCTTAGGAGACTCTGGCAATCAGCCCCAGCATTTT. The whole variable domain, filled in from reference TRBV7-2 and TRBJ1-5, reads GAGVSQSPSNKVTEKGKDVELRCDPISGHTALYWYRQSLGQGLEFLIYFQGNSAPDKSGLPSDRFSAERTGGSVSTLTIQRTQQEDSAVYLCASSLGDSGNQPQHFGDGTRLSIL.

This clonotype showed up just once. V gene TRBV6-2 or TRBV6-3 combines with J gene TRBJ2-2; 7 positions match TRBD1. There are 18 residues in the CDR3. Trimming removed 4 bases from V and 3 bases from J; junction bases left unmatched: 14. In germline, CDR1 is MNHEY, CDR2 SVGEGT. CDR3 in amino acids: CASSLTRGRELDTGELFF. The CDR3 bases are TGTGCCAGCAGTTTAACTAGGGGGCGCGAATTGGACACCGGGGAGCTGTTTTTT.

At least ten counts were recorded for this clonotype. This chain links TRBV9 with TRBJ2-7, with D possibly matching TRBD2 (5 bases). Per germline, CDR1 SGDLS and CDR2 YYNGEE. V was cut by 4 bases and J by 2 bases, with 25 bases left in between. CDR3 length equals 18 residues. This chain's CDR3 is CASSSPRDSRGFPYEQYF. In DNA, the CDR3 is TGTGCCAGCAGCTCTCCCCGGGATTCCCGAGGATTTCCCTACGAGCAGTACTTC.

The chain employs TRBV4-1 and TRBJ2-7; no clear D. CDR1 and CDR2 from the germline V gene are MGHRA and YSYEKL. V shed 2 bases and J shed 0 bases, with 17 bases lying between them. This CDR3 spans 17 amino acids. The CDR3 coding sequence is TGCGCCAGCAGCCAACCCCTAATGGCGCAAAGCTCCTACGAGCAGTACTTC. Translation gives CASSQPLMAQSSYEQYF.

This clonotype came up a few times. The chain is built from TRBV19 and TRBJ1-5; D perhaps matches TRBD1 (5 bases). The V and J ends lost 3 bases and 6 bases respectively, with 15 bases between them. The CDR3 loop spans 15 amino acids. Germline V gene data show CDR1 as LNHDA and CDR2 as SQIVND (reference sequence). CDR3 loop: CASSIPQGPGQPQHF. CDR3 in DNA: TGTGCCAGTAGTATCCCGCAGGGCCCCGGTCAGCCCCAGCATTTT.